This TCR beta chain was retrieved from a study of OX40 agonist ivuxolimab in advanced cancers. The wider study: Patients received ivuxolimab, an agonistic anti-OX40 (CD134) antibody. Among those enrolled, mean age was around 55 years (range about 23 to 90) and 82.7% were male.

Produced via immunoSEQ multiplex PCR; TCRdb's table is partial and in-frame only. The sample lists tens of thousands of clones; under 90% were seen once. Blood got drawn at baseline, again on cycle 4 day 1, and then on cycle 7 day 1. Sequencing used CD4+ or CD8+ T cells sorted from blood, obtained in a trial of the OX40 agonist ivuxolimab. The TCR comes from an adult with an advanced solid tumor such as melanoma, head and neck, liver or kidney cancer.

In nucleotides, the CDR3 is TGTGCCTGCCGGATTCGGGGGGGCACCGGGGAGCTGTTTTTT. It yields the protein CACRIRGGTGELFF. The chain is built from TRBV6-1 and TRBJ2-2; TRBD2 aligns across 8 bases. This CDR3 contains 14 residues. J was trimmed by 4 bases and V by 11 bases; bases with no gene match: 9. Germline CDR1 MNHNS, CDR2 SASEGT.